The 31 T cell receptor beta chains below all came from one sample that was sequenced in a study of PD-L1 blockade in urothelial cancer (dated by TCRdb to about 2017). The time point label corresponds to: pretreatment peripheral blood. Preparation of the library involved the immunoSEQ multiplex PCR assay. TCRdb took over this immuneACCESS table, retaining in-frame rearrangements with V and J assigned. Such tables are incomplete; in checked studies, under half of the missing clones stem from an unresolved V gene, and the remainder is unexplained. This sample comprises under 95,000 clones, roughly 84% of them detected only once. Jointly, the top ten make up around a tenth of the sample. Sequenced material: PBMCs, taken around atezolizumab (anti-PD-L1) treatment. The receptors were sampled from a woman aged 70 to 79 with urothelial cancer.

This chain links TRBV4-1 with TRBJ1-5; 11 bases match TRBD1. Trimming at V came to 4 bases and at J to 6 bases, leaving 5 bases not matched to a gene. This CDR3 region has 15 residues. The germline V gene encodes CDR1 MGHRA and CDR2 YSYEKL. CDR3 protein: CASSPADRGLQPQHF. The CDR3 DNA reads TGCGCCAGCAGCCCGGCGGACAGGGGGCTTCAGCCCCAGCATTTT.

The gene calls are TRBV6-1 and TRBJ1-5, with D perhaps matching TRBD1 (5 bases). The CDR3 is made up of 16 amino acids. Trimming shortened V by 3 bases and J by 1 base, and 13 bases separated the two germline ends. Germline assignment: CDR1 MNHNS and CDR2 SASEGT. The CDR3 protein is CASSEVGGSSNQPQHF. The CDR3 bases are TGTGCCAGCAGTGAGGTGGGGGGATCAAGCAATCAGCCCCAGCATTTT.

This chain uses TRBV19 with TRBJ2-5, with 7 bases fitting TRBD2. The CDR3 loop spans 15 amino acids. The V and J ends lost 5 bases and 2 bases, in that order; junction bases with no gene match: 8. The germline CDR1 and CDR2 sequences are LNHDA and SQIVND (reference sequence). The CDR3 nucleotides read TGTGCCAGTAGTTCAGGACTAGGCCAACAAGAGACCCAGTACTTC. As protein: CASSSGLGQQETQYF.

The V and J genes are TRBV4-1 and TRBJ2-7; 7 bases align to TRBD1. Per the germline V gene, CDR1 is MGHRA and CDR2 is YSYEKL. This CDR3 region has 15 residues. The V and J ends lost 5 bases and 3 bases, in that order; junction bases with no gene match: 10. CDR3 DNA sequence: TGCGCCAGCAGCGAGCTGGACAGGTGGAACTACGAGCAGTACTTC. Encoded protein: CASSELDRWNYEQYF.

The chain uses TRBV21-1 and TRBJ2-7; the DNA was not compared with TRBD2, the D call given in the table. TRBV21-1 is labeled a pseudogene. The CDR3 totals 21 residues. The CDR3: CASSKWGTIAGGQLPVREQYF. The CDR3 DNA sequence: TGTGCCAGCAGCAAATGGGGGACGATAGCGGGAGGGCAACTACCCGTACGGGAGCAGTACTTC.

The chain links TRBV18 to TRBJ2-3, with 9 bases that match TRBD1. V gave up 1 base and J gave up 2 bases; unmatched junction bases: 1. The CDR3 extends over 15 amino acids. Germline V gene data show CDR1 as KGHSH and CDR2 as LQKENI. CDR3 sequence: CASSPRDRATDTQYF. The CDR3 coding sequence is TGTGCCAGCTCACCACGGGACAGGGCCACAGATACGCAGTATTTT.

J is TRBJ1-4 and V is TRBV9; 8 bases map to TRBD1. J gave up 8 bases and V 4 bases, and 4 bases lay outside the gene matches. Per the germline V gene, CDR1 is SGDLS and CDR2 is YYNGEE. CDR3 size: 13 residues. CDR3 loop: CASSTRTGEKLFF. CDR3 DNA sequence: TGTGCCAGCAGCACCCGGACAGGGGAAAAACTGTTTTTT. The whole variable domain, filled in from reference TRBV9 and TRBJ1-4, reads DSGVTQTPKHLITATGQRVTLRCSPRSGDLSVYWYQQSLDQGLQFLIQYYNGEERAKGNILERFSAQQFPDLHSELNLSSLELGDSALYFCASSTRTGEKLFFGSGTQLSVL.

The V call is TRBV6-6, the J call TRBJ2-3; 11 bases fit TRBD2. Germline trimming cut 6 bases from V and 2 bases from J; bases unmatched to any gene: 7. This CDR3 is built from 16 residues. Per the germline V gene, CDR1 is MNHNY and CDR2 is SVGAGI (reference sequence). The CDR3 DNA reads TGTGCCAGCAGCGCACCGGGACTAGCGGTCACAGATACGCAGTATTTT. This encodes CASSAPGLAVTDTQYF.

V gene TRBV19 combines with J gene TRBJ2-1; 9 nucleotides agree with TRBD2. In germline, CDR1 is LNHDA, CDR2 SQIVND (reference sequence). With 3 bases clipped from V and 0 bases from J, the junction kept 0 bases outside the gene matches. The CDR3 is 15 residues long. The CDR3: CASSISGSSYNEQFF. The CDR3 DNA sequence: TGTGCCAGTAGTATTAGCGGGAGCTCCTACAATGAGCAGTTCTTC.

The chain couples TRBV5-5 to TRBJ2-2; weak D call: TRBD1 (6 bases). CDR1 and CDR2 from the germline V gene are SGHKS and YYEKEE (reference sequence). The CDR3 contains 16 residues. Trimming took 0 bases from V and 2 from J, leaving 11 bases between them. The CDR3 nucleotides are TGTGCCAGCAGCTTGGCCGGGACAAGAAACACCGGGGAGCTGTTTTTT. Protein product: CASSLAGTRNTGELFF.

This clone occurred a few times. The CDR3 DNA sequence: TGTGCCAGCAGCTTGGGGAGTCTCGAAGAGCAGTACTTC. The encoded protein is CASSLGSLEEQYF. The J gene is TRBJ2-7, the V gene TRBV5-6, with D unresolved. This CDR3 is built from 13 residues. V lost 0 bases to trimming and J lost 7 bases, with 11 bases between them. Germline V gene lookup returns CDR1 SGHDT and CDR2 YYEEEE.

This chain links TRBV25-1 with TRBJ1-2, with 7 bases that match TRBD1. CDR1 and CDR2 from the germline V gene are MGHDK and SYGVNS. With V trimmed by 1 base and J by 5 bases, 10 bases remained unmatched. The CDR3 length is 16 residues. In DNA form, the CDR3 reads TGTGCCAGCAGTGAATCGGTAGGGGGCGCGTTGTATGGCTACACCTTC. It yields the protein CASSESVGGALYGYTF.

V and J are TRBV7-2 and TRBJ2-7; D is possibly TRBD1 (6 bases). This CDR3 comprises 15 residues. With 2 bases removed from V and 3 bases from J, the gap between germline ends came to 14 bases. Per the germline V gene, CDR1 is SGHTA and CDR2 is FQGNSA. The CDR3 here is CASSLSSRGHYEQYF. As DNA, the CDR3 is TGTGCCAGCAGCTTATCAAGCAGGGGACACTACGAGCAGTACTTC.

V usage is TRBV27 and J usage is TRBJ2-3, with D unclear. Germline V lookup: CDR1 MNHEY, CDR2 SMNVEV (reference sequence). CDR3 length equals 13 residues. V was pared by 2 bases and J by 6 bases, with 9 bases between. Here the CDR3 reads CASSLLVADTQYF. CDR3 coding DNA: TGTGCCAGCAGTTTACTAGTAGCCGATACGCAGTATTTT.

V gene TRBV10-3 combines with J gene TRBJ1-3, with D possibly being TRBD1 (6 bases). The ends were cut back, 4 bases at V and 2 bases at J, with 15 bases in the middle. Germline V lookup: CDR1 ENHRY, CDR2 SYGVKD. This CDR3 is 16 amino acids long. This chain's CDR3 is CAISVLQGNPGNTIYF. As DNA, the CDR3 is TGTGCCATCAGTGTACTACAGGGAAACCCTGGAAACACCATATATTTT.

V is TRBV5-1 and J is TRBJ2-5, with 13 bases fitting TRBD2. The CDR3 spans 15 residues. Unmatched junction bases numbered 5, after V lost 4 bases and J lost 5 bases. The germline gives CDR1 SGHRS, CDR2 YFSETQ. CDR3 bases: TGCGCCAGCAGCCCCGGACTAGCGGGGGCCGAGACCCAGTACTTC. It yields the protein CASSPGLAGAETQYF.

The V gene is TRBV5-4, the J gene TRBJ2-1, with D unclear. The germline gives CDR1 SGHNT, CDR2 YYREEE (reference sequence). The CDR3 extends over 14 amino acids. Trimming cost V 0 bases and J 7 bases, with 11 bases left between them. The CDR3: CASSLASLVNEQFF. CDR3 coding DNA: TGTGCCAGCAGCTTGGCTTCCCTCGTGAATGAGCAGTTCTTC.

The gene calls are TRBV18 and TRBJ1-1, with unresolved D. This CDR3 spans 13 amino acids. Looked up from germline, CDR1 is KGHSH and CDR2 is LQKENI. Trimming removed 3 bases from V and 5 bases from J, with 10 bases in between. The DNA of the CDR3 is TGTGCCAGCTCACCTCCTTCGAGGACTGAAGCTTTCTTT. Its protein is CASSPPSRTEAFF.

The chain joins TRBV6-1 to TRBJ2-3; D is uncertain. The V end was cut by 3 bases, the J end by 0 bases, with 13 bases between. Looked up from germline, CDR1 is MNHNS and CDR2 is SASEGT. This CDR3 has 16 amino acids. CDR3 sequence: CASSDFGPFSTDTQYF. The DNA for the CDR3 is TGTGCCAGCAGTGACTTTGGCCCGTTTAGCACAGATACGCAGTATTTT.

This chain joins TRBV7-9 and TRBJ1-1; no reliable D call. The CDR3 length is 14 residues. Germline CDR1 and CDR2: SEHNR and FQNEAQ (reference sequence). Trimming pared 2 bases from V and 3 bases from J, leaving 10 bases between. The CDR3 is CASSLLSRDTEAFF. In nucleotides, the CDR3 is TGTGCCAGCAGCTTACTGTCCCGGGACACTGAAGCTTTCTTT.

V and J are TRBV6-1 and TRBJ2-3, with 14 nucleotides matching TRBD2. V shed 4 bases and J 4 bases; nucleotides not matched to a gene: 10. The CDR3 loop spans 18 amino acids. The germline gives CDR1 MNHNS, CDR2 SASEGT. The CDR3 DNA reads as TGTGCCAGCAGTGTCAAGGGACTAGCGGGGGCTCCCGCAGATACGCAGTATTTT. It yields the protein CASSVKGLAGAPADTQYF.

The CDR3 is CASSFLVLSSGNTIYF. CDR3 nucleotide sequence: TGTGCCAGCAGCTTTCTGGTTCTAAGCTCTGGAAACACCATATATTTT. The rearrangement joins TRBV5-5 to TRBJ1-3, with D uncertain. Germline V gene data show CDR1 as SGHKS and CDR2 as YYEKEE (reference sequence). The CDR3 extends over 16 amino acids. Trimming took off 2 bases at V and 0 bases at J, with 12 bases between the two ends.

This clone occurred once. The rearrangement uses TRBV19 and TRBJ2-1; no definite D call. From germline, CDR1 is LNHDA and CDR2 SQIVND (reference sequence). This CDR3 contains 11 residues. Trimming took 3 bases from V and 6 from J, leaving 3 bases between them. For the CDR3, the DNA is TGTGCCAGTAGTATCTTCAATGAGCAGTTCTTC. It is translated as CASSIFNEQFF.

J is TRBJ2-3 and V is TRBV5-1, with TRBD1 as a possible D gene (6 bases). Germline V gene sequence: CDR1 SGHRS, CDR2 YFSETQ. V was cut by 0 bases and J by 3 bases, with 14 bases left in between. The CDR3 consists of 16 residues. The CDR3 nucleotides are TGCGCCAGCAGCTTGGCACCGGACAGCTCTACAGATACGCAGTATTTT. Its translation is CASSLAPDSSTDTQYF.

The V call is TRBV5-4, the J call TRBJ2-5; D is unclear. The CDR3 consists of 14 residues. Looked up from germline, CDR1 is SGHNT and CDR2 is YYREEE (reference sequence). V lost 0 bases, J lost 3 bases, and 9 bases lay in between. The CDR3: CASSLDLTEETQYF. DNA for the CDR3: TGTGCCAGCAGCTTGGACCTGACTGAAGAGACCCAGTACTTC.

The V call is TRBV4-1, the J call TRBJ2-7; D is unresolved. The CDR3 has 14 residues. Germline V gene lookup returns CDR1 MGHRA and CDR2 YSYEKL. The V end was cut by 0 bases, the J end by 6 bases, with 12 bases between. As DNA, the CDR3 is TGCGCCAGCAGCCAAGAGCCCCTAGTCATCGAGCAGTACTTC. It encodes CASSQEPLVIEQYF.

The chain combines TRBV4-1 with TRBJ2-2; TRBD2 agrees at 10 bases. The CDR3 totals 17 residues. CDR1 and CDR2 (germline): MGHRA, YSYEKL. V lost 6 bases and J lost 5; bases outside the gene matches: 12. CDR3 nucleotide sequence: TGCGCCAGCAGTGTCGGAGCGGGGGGGCCGGTAACCGGGGAGCTGTTTTTT. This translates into CASSVGAGGPVTGELFF.

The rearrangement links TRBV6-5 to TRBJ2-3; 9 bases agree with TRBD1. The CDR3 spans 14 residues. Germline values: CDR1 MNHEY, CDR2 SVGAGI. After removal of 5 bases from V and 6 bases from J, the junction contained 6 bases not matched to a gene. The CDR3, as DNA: TGTGCCAGCAGTAAGGGACAGGGAAAGGATACGCAGTATTTT. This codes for CASSKGQGKDTQYF.

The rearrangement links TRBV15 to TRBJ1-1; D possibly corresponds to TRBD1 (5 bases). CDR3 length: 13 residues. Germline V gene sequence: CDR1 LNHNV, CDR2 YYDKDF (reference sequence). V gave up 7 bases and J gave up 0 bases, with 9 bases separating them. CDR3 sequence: CATMAGLNTEAFF. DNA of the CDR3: TGTGCCACCATGGCAGGGTTGAACACTGAAGCTTTCTTT.

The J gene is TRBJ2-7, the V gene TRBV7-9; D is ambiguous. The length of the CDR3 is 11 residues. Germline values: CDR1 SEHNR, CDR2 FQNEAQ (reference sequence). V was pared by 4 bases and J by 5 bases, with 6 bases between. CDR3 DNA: TGTGCCAGCAGCTCCTATAACGAGCAGTACTTC. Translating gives CASSSYNEQYF.

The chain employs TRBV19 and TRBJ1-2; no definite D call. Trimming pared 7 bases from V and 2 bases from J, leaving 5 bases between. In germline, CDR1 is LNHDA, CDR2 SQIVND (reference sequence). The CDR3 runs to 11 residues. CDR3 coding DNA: TGTGCCAGTACGGGGAACTATGGCTACACCTTC. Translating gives CASTGNYGYTF.